These 22 T cell receptor beta chains were all obtained from the same sample, sequenced in a study of cytomegalovirus exposure and HLA in healthy donors. Only in-frame clones appear in the TCRdb table, and some are missing; sequencing was by immunoSEQ multiplex PCR. The data hold 70,000 to 95,000 clones, with 93% observed a single time. Sequenced input: PBMCs. The receptors come from a woman in her 30s in good health and CMV-seronegative.

The chain combines TRBV19 with TRBJ2-1; the match to TRBD2 covers 8 bases. The CDR3 runs to 17 residues. Germline V gives CDR1 LNHDA, CDR2 SQIVND (reference sequence). The trim removed 1 base at V and 4 bases at J, leaving 9 bases unmatched. The CDR3 sequence is CASSIVASGGLYNEQFF. As DNA, the CDR3 is TGTGCCAGTAGTATAGTGGCGAGCGGGGGCCTTTACAATGAGCAGTTCTTC. Full variable domain (missing parts from reference TRBV19 and TRBJ2-1): DGGITQSPKYLFRKEGQNVTLSCEQNLNHDAMYWYRQDPGQGLRLIYYSQIVNDFQKGDIAEGYSVSREKKESFPLTVTSAQKNPTAFYLCASSIVASGGLYNEQFFGPGTRLTVL.

This clone appeared a few times. The chain is built from TRBV18 and TRBJ1-2; the D gene is possibly TRBD1 (5 bases). CDR3 length: 15 residues. Germline values: CDR1 KGHSH, CDR2 LQKENI. V dropped 0 bases and J dropped 1 base, with 9 bases sitting between them. CDR3 sequence reads: CASSPPGVGNYGYTF. The CDR3 DNA sequence: TGTGCCAGCTCACCACCAGGGGTTGGTAACTATGGCTACACCTTC.

V and J are TRBV28 and TRBJ1-2, with D tentatively TRBD1 (5 bases). The germline V gene has CDR1 MDHEN and CDR2 SYDVKM. The CDR3 is 12 amino acids. V lost 7 bases to trimming and J lost 4 bases, with 10 bases between them. In nucleotides, the CDR3 is TGTGCCAGCACAGCAGGGCCCTATGGCTACACCTTC. Its translation is CASTAGPYGYTF.

The J gene is TRBJ2-3, the V gene TRBV28, with 11 positions matching TRBD1. The V and J ends lost 5 bases and 6 bases, in that order; junction bases with no gene match: 13. This CDR3 is built from 17 residues. Germline values: CDR1 MDHEN, CDR2 SYDVKM. CDR3 in DNA: TGTGCCAGCAGTGCGCGGGACAGGGGGATTCCTTTGGATACGCAGTATTTT. Its translation: CASSARDRGIPLDTQYF.

The chain combines TRBV30 with TRBJ2-2; D is perhaps TRBD1 (6 bases). The V end was cut by 4 bases, the J end by 9 bases, with 12 bases between. This CDR3 comprises 12 residues. The germline CDR1 and CDR2 sequences are GTSNPN and SVGIG (reference sequence). The CDR3 protein is CAWKLQGRELFF. CDR3 DNA: TGTGCCTGGAAACTACAGGGCCGGGAGCTGTTTTTT. Complete variable domain (other parts from reference TRBV30 and TRBJ2-2): SQTIHQWPATLVQPVGSPLSLECTVEGTSNPNLYWYRQAAGRGLQLLFYSVGIGQISSEVPQNLSASRPQDRQFILSSKKLLLSDSGFYLCAWKLQGRELFFGEGSRLTVL.

The V call is TRBV6-4, the J call TRBJ2-1, with D perhaps matching TRBD1 (8 bases). Germline V gene lookup returns CDR1 MRHNA and CDR2 SNTAGT. The CDR3 totals 14 residues. V was shortened by 5 bases and J by 4 bases, with 12 bases between the two germline ends. Here the CDR3 reads CASSSQGGYNEQFF. CDR3 DNA sequence: TGTGCCAGCAGTTCACAGGGGGGGTACAATGAGCAGTTCTTC.

The rearrangement links TRBV5-1 to TRBJ2-1, with TRBD2 matching 10 bases. This CDR3 has 16 residues. Trimming took 1 base from V and 1 from J; bases not matched to a gene: 2. In germline, CDR1 is SGHRS, CDR2 YFSETQ. The CDR3 spells CASSLPSGGSYNEQFF. The CDR3 DNA reads as TGCGCCAGCAGCTTGCCTAGCGGGGGATCCTACAATGAGCAGTTCTTC.

The V gene is TRBV2, the J gene TRBJ2-5; TRBD2 might be the D (6 bases). Germline CDR1 and CDR2: SNHLY and FYNNEI. Trimming took 7 bases from V and 5 from J, leaving 23 bases between them. This CDR3 has 16 residues. The CDR3 spells CASMAGTAWRVETQYF. CDR3 DNA: TGTGCCAGCATGGCGGGGACCGCCTGGCGGGTGGAGACCCAGTACTTC.

The chain combines TRBV2 with TRBJ2-2, with 15 bases identical to TRBD2. CDR3 length equals 18 residues. Looked up from germline, CDR1 is SNHLY and CDR2 is FYNNEI. Losses at the gene ends were 8 bases for V and 4 bases for J; bases not matched to a gene: 11. DNA of the CDR3: TGTGCCAGCCGCGGACTAGCGGGAGGGAGGGGATCCACCGGGGAGCTGTTTTTT. As protein: CASRGLAGGRGSTGELFF.

This chain uses TRBV29-1 with TRBJ2-1; the D gene is possibly TRBD2 (6 bases). V was clipped by 6 bases and J by 8 bases, with 17 bases between them. The CDR3 runs to 13 residues. Germline loops: CDR1 SQVTM, CDR2 ANQGSEA. The CDR3 DNA follows: TGCAGCGTCCGGGACTCATTCGGGGATGAGCAGTTCTTC. Its protein product is CSVRDSFGDEQFF.

The chain joins TRBV7-2 to TRBJ2-1; 11 nucleotides agree with TRBD2. The trim removed 3 bases at V and 8 bases at J, leaving 9 bases unmatched. Germline values: CDR1 SGHTA, CDR2 FQGNSA. There are 16 residues in the CDR3. The CDR3 loop is CASSLGGLAGLDEQFF. The CDR3 DNA reads as TGTGCCAGCAGCTTGGGCGGACTAGCGGGTCTCGATGAGCAGTTCTTC.

The chain uses TRBV6-4 and TRBJ1-3, with D maybe TRBD1 (5 bases). Germline V lookup: CDR1 MRHNA, CDR2 SNTAGT. V was cut by 11 bases and J by 0 bases, with 8 bases left in between. There are 12 residues in the CDR3. The CDR3 nucleotides are TGTGCCCCGACAGCCTCTGGAAACACCATATATTTT. Its translation is CAPTASGNTIYF.

The chain combines TRBV6-6 with TRBJ1-2; the D gene is possibly TRBD1 (5 bases). V lost 7 bases to trimming and J lost 5 bases, with 11 bases between them. This CDR3 comprises 12 residues. Looked up from germline, CDR1 is MNHNY and CDR2 is SVGAGI (reference sequence). The CDR3 DNA follows: TGTGCCAGCACCCCGGGGGTTTATGGCTACACCTTC. It is translated as CASTPGVYGYTF.

The chain has TRBV7-2 and TRBJ2-3; 8 nucleotides line up with TRBD2. J was trimmed by 5 bases and V by 5 bases; bases with no gene match: 18. Germline values: CDR1 SGHTA, CDR2 FQGNSA. The CDR3 is 18 residues long. This CDR3 is CASSLLAGGRAGGDTQYF. The CDR3 DNA follows: TGTGCCAGCAGCCTACTTGCGGGAGGCCGGGCGGGAGGAGATACGCAGTATTTT.

With respect to this clone: The junction departs from germline at one end; a sequencing error may be responsible. Other DNA sequences within the sample encode an identical CDR3. This rearrangement joins TRBV7-6 to TRBJ1-1, with TRBD1 identical over 9 bases. Germline V gene data show CDR1 as SGHVS and CDR2 as FNYEAQ. This CDR3 spans 16 amino acids. As DNA, the CDR3 is TGTGCCAGCAGTCCGGGACAGGGACTTCAGGTCACTGAGGCTTTCTTT. It translates to CASSPGQGLQVTEAFF.

This rearrangement joins TRBV7-9 to TRBJ1-3; D is possibly TRBD1 (6 bases). V lost 5 bases and J lost 0, with 17 bases in between. Germline V gene sequence: CDR1 SEHNR, CDR2 FQNEAQ (reference sequence). This CDR3 is built from 17 residues. CDR3 DNA sequence: TGTGCCAGCAGCAGGGGGGGCGGACAGCCCTCTGGAAACACCATATATTTT. It codes for CASSRGGGQPSGNTIYF.

V usage is TRBV7-9 and J usage is TRBJ1-1; 7 nucleotides line up with TRBD1. The CDR3 has 15 amino acids. CDR1 and CDR2 from the germline V gene are SEHNR and FQNEAQ (reference sequence). J lost 0 bases, V lost 5 bases, and 6 bases had no gene match. The CDR3 is CASSAGTVMNTEAFF. The CDR3 coding sequence is TGTGCCAGCAGCGCCGGGACAGTCATGAACACTGAAGCTTTCTTT.

J is TRBJ2-1 and V is TRBV9; 10 bases are shared with TRBD2. Germline-derived CDR1 and CDR2 are SGDLS and YYNGEE. J was trimmed by 8 bases and V by 3 bases; bases with no gene match: 8. The CDR3 contains 15 residues. The CDR3 region has the DNA TGTGCCAGCAGCGCGCAAGCGGGGGGGCCTTATGAGCAGTTCTTC. Translating it yields CASSAQAGGPYEQFF.

This clone was picked up a small number of times. The rearrangement links TRBV11-3 to TRBJ1-1, with D unresolved. Trimming took off 0 bases at V and 5 bases at J, with 7 bases between the two ends. Per germline, CDR1 SGHNT and CDR2 YENEEA. This CDR3 contains 13 residues. CDR3 sequence: CASSLERETEAFF. CDR3 coding DNA: TGTGCCAGCAGCTTAGAGAGGGAAACTGAAGCTTTCTTT.

The V gene is TRBV27, the J gene TRBJ1-1; D perhaps matches TRBD1 (6 bases). Trimming left V 5 bases short and J 0 bases short, with 13 bases between. Germline CDR1 MNHEY, CDR2 SMNVEV (reference sequence). The CDR3 extends over 15 amino acids. This CDR3 reads CASSPGTFMNTEAFF. The DNA of the CDR3 is TGTGCCAGCAGTCCCGGGACATTTATGAACACTGAAGCTTTCTTT.

The CDR3 spells CASSLAGAQVNEQFF. CDR3 sequence (DNA): TGTGCCAGCAGCTTAGCGGGAGCCCAAGTCAATGAGCAGTTCTTC. The rearrangement uses TRBV7-2 and TRBJ2-1; D may be TRBD2 (5 bases). The germline V and J ends were trimmed by 0 bases and 6 bases, with 12 bases remaining between them. CDR1 and CDR2 (germline): SGHTA, FQGNSA. CDR3 length equals 15 residues.

V gene TRBV14 combines with J gene TRBJ2-6; 9 nucleotides agree with TRBD1. Germline CDR1 and CDR2: SGHDN and FVKESK. J was trimmed by 0 bases and V by 5 bases; bases with no gene match: 11. CDR3 length equals 19 residues. CDR3 amino acids: CASSNYDRGIYSGANVLTF. As DNA, the CDR3 is TGTGCCAGCAGCAATTACGACAGGGGGATTTACTCTGGGGCCAACGTCCTGACTTTC. The full variable domain, completed using reference TRBV14 and TRBJ2-6, is EAGVTQFPSHSVIEKGQTVTLRCDPISGHDNLYWYRRVMGKEIKFLLHFVKESKQDESGMPNNRFLAERTGGTYSTLKVQPAELEDSGVYFCASSNYDRGIYSGANVLTFGAGSRLTVL.